The rows below give T cell receptor beta chains drawn from one sample of a study of response to subunit inactivated influenza vaccine. TCRdb processed the RT-PCR reads anew with MiXCR; each CDR3 protein has one entry. Among a few hundred thousand distinct CDR3 sequences listed, 11% were seen once. These data were also reused for a study on T cells expressing NK-cell markers.

Specimen: PBMCs from blood, collected on the day of vaccination. The receptors here all came from a middle-aged man who received an inactivated influenza vaccine. CDR3s include the opening cysteine and the closing phenylalanine or tryptophan. Each record gives: V gene, clone size, D gene, J gene, CDR3 protein, CDR3 DNA. A D gene is named only where the DNA matches it firmly. Not every row has a clone size; where given, it reads once, few, many or a size class.

V: TRBV28
size: few
D: TRBD1
J: TRBJ1-4
CDR3: CASSFPPTGSGEKLFF
DNA: TGTGCCAGCAGTTTTCCCCCGACAGGGTCGGGTGAAAAACTGTTTTTT

V: TRBV6-2/TRBV6-3
size: few
D: NA
J: TRBJ2-7
CDR3: CASSYQQIEQYF
DNA: TGTGCCAGCAGTTACCAACAGATCGAGCAGTACTTC

V: TRBV6-2/TRBV6-3
size: few
D: NA
J: TRBJ2-3
CDR3: CASSYGYAGTPDTQYF
DNA: TGTGCCAGCAGTTACGGGTATGCGGGAACCCCAGATACGCAGTATTTT

V: TRBV7-9
size: few
D: NA
J: TRBJ2-7
CDR3: CVSRGREQYF
DNA: TGTGTCAGCCGGGGCCGGGAGCAGTACTTC

V: TRBV4-2
size: NA
D: NA
J: TRBJ1-3
CDR3: CASSQVGSAGPSGNTIYF
DNA: TGTGCCAGCAGCCAAGTGGGGTCGGCAGGGCCCTCTGGAAACACCATATATTTT

V: TRBV4-2
size: many
D: NA
J: TRBJ2-3
CDR3: CASSQDGSTDTQYF
DNA: TGTGCCAGCAGCCAAGATGGAAGCACAGATACGCAGTATTTT

V: TRBV12-3/TRBV12-4
size: NA
D: NA
J: TRBJ1-2
CDR3: CASSFTGSGGYTF
DNA: TGTGCCAGCAGTTTCACAGGGTCTGGGGGCTACACCTTC

V: TRBV20-1
size: few
D: NA
J: TRBJ2-2
CDR3: CSARDVWGGGNTGELFF
DNA: TGCAGTGCTAGAGATGTGTGGGGAGGGGGAAACACCGGGGAGCTGTTTTTT

V: TRBV10-3
size: NA
D: NA
J: TRBJ1-6
CDR3: CATREAGFSPLHF
DNA: TGTGCCACCCGGGAAGCGGGCTTTTCACCCCTCCACTTT

V: TRBV12-3/TRBV12-4
size: NA
D: NA
J: TRBJ2-5
CDR3: CASSLPPTMGGTQYF
DNA: TGTGCCAGCAGTTTACCGCCTACGATGGGGGGGACCCAGTACTTC

V: TRBV20-1
size: NA
D: NA
J: TRBJ1-2
CDR3: CSAGEGAANYGYTF
DNA: TGCAGTGCCGGCGAGGGAGCAGCTAACTATGGCTACACCTTC